These T cell receptor beta chains were read from a single sample in a study of T cells after yellow fever vaccination. TCRdb passed the 5' RACE reads through MiXCR, listing each CDR3 protein once. This table holds hundreds of thousands of distinct CDR3 sequences, less than 9.5% found once. The specimen comprised PBMCs, sampled roughly 45 days after the first yellow fever vaccination. The receptor set was obtained from a man aged 18 to 30 who received the YFV17D yellow fever vaccine. The CDR3 runs from the conserved cysteine through the conserved F or W. The order of the fields is V gene, J gene, CDR3 protein.

>TRBV20-1|TRBJ2-3
CSAPRGGGPDTQYF
>TRBV4-2|TRBJ1-2
CASSPQGNGYTF
>TRBV20-1|TRBJ2-3
CSARTGTFQYF
>TRBV4-3|TRBJ1-5
CASSRTEGLNQPQHF
>TRBV28|TRBJ2-1
CASRLGPYNEQFF
>TRBV4-3|TRBJ2-1
CASSQGALSYNEQFF
>TRBV7-9|TRBJ1-4
CASSPTTPDNEKLFF
>TRBV7-9|TRBJ1-2
CASSVAREYGYTF
>TRBV6-1|TRBJ1-4
CASSRTGGEKLFF
>TRBV5-1|TRBJ1-3
CASSLGDVGASGNTIYF
>TRBV5-1|TRBJ2-1
CASSSSGGSNEQFF
>TRBV2|TRBJ2-2
CASSAGTGYTGELFF
>TRBV3-1|TRBJ1-1
CASSHRQNTEAFF
>TRBV20-1|TRBJ2-5
CSARDGRALGGETQYF
>TRBV6-1|TRBJ2-7
CASSGGWARRDYEQYF
>TRBV20-1|TRBJ2-7
CSARDGAGVGEQYF
>TRBV4-3|TRBJ2-1
CASSQDPFGGYNEQFF
>TRBV5-1|TRBJ1-2
CASSPPIDRVGGYTF
>TRBV6-5|TRBJ2-7
CASSYGQDRYEQYF
>TRBV5-1|TRBJ2-5
CASSRTSGLYQETQYF
>TRBV10-3|TRBJ1-1
CAISLGDRDALAEAFF
>TRBV4-3|TRBJ2-7
CASSQGRGEVQYF
>TRBV5-1|TRBJ1-4
CASSFEGNEKLFF
>TRBV7-2|TRBJ2-5
CASSFSFRGTQYF
>TRBV7-8|TRBJ1-1
CASSLVPRLYTEAFF
>TRBV6-2/TRBV6-3|TRBJ1-1
CASSQFRAGTEAFF
>TRBV30|TRBJ1-1
CAWGQGMSAFF
>TRBV5-1|TRBJ1-1
CASSLAQVGGTEAFF
>TRBV5-4|TRBJ2-3
CASSLALTGLARGPDTQYF
>TRBV5-1|TRBJ1-2
CASSPRQGYSGYTF
>TRBV20-1|TRBJ1-1
CSAPQNTEAFF
>TRBV20-1|TRBJ1-3
CSARNTIYF
>TRBV5-1|TRBJ2-5
CASSFIPGDGEETQYF
>TRBV20-1|TRBJ2-5
CSGFADSQETQYF
>TRBV25-1|TRBJ2-5
CASGLTSFGTQYF
>TRBV7-2|TRBJ1-1
CASSFRGWPEAFF
>TRBV12-3/TRBV12-4|TRBJ1-1
CASSSGFGTWPEAFF
>TRBV5-1|TRBJ2-7
CASSLGQGKGNEQYF
>TRBV30|TRBJ2-3
CAWKVAGATDTQYF
>TRBV5-1|TRBJ2-2
CASSTGLTAQGGELFF
>TRBV4-3|TRBJ2-2
CASSQEGGGTGELFF
>TRBV9|TRBJ2-5
CASSPGGDGTQYF
>TRBV7-9|TRBJ2-3
CASRAKRQGNADTQYF
>TRBV11-1|TRBJ2-1
CASSVLVYPGASSYNEQFF
>TRBV6-6|TRBJ1-5
CASSYRINQPQHF
>TRBV12-3/TRBV12-4|TRBJ2-5
CASSFGPGGETQYF
>TRBV29-1|TRBJ2-7
CSVEVGSSSSYEQYF
>TRBV6-2/TRBV6-3|TRBJ1-5
CASTNFPGSQPQHF
>TRBV14|TRBJ2-6
CASSQGPTGGWSGANVLTF
>TRBV12-3/TRBV12-4|TRBJ1-1
CASTAGGTEAFF
>TRBV5-1|TRBJ1-6
CASRTQGGSYNSPLHF
>TRBV7-9|TRBJ2-1
CASSFELAREQFF
>TRBV12-3/TRBV12-4|TRBJ1-2
CASSFVLLNYGYTF
>TRBV6-5|TRBJ1-2
CASSADTFYGYTF
>TRBV20-1|TRBJ2-1
CSATIAGGNNNEQFF